Shown below are 8 T cell receptor beta chains from a single sample sequenced in a study of TIL therapy for anti-PD-1-resistant metastatic lung cancer. Time point given: pre-treatment sample, taken before nivolumab and TIL therapy. The libraries were made with immunoSEQ v3. Using immunoSEQ multiplex PCR, the repertoire was profiled, and TCRdb retains in-frame clones only, with some absent. The repertoire holds about 21,000 clones, with about two thirds as singletons. Sequencing used blood, obtained at baseline. The receptor source for this set is a person aged 25 to 80 with non-small cell lung cancer.

The J gene is TRBJ2-1, the V gene TRBV5-4, with D unclear. The CDR3 is 15 amino acids. Germline V gene sequence: CDR1 SGHNT, CDR2 YYREEE (reference sequence). The V gene lost 4 bases and the J gene lost 0 bases, with 11 bases spanning the gap. The CDR3 reads CASSPYLSSYNEQFF. In DNA, the CDR3 is TGTGCCAGCAGCCCGTACTTAAGCTCCTACAATGAGCAGTTCTTC. The whole variable domain, remainder taken from reference TRBV5-4 and TRBJ2-1, is ETGVTQSPTHLIKTRGQQVTLRCSSQSGHNTVSWYQQALGQGPQFIFQYYREEENGRGNFPPRFSGLQFPNYSSELNVNALELDDSALYLCASSPYLSSYNEQFFGPGTRLTVL.

CDR3: CASRGQLAANEQFF. The CDR3 coding sequence is TGTGCCAGCCGGGGACAGTTGGCGGCCAATGAGCAGTTCTTC. The chain recombines TRBV18 with TRBJ2-1, with TRBD1 identical over 7 bases. CDR1 and CDR2 (germline): KGHSH, LQKENI. Unmatched junction bases numbered 10, after V lost 8 bases and J lost 6 bases. This CDR3 comprises 14 residues. Variable domain in full (rest from reference TRBV18 and TRBJ2-1): NAGVMQNPRHLVRRRGQEARLRCSPMKGHSHVYWYRQLPEEGLKFMVYLQKENIIDESGMPKERFSAEFPKEGPSILRIQQVVRGDSAAYFCASRGQLAANEQFFGPGTRLTVL.

The table lists this clone with a few counts. This rearrangement joins TRBV23-1 to TRBJ1-2; D is unresolved. TRBV23-1 is an ORF, and what it does is uncertain. The CDR3 is made up of 11 amino acids. V was shortened by 6 bases and J by 5 bases, with 7 bases between the two germline ends. For the CDR3, the DNA is TGCGCCAGCAGCTTACGTTATGGCTACACCTTC. Translation: CASSLRYGYTF.

This clone showed up just a few times. The chain links TRBV29-1 to TRBJ1-1; 11 bases align to TRBD1. The CDR3 runs to 15 residues. CDR1 is SQVTM, CDR2 ANQGSEA, per germline. The V segment lost 6 bases and the J segment 2 bases; nucleotides outside the gene matches: 8. Here the CDR3 DNA reads TGCAGCGTCACCGGGACAGGGGGGGGAAACACTGAAGCTTTCTTT. It codes for CSVTGTGGGNTEAFF.

V usage is TRBV24-1 and J usage is TRBJ2-2, with TRBD1 identical over 7 bases. V dropped 3 bases and J dropped 3; count of bases not matched to a gene: 6. The CDR3 runs to 16 residues. The germline CDR1 and CDR2 sequences are KGHDR and SFDVKD. CDR3 amino acids: CATSDPRQGYTGELFF. CDR3 DNA sequence: TGTGCCACCAGTGATCCCCGACAGGGATACACCGGGGAGCTGTTTTTT.

V is TRBV11-2 and J is TRBJ2-7; D perhaps matches TRBD2 (6 bases). The CDR3 covers 14 residues. Germline assignment: CDR1 SGHAT and CDR2 FQNNGV. The V gene lost 4 bases and the J gene lost 6 bases, with 16 bases spanning the gap. DNA for the CDR3: TGTGCCAGCAGCTCTCCGGGGAGGCGGGTCGAGCAGTACTTC. Translating it yields CASSSPGRRVEQYF.

A few counts support this clone. The sample has other DNA sequences that encode this CDR3 too. V usage is TRBV6-6 and J usage is TRBJ2-1; 10 positions match TRBD2. CDR1 and CDR2 from the germline V gene are MNHNY and SVGAGI (reference sequence). After removal of 5 bases from V and 4 bases from J, the junction contained 5 bases not matched to a gene. There are 15 residues in the CDR3. CDR3 region: CASSKGLAVYNEQFF. In DNA, the CDR3 is TGTGCCAGCAGTAAAGGACTAGCGGTATACAATGAGCAGTTCTTC.

The V call is TRBV18, the J call TRBJ2-3; 7 nucleotides line up with TRBD1. CDR1 is KGHSH and CDR2 is LQKENI in the germline V gene. V dropped 4 bases and J dropped 2; count of bases not matched to a gene: 6. This CDR3 contains 15 residues. CDR3 sequence (DNA): TGTGCCAGCTCACAGACGACAGGGTACACAGATACGCAGTATTTT. This sequence encodes CASSQTTGYTDTQYF.